This T cell receptor beta chain derives from a study of somatic mutations in cytotoxic T cells in rheumatoid arthritis. Whole-study results and caveats: Levels of CD8+ T-cell clonality in rheumatoid arthritis patients were statistically indistinguishable from those seen in age-matched healthy controls, with no significant difference.

This clone occurred a few times. No antigen is known for it. The repertoire was sequenced with immunoSEQ multiplex PCR; TCRdb's copy has only in-frame clones and lacks some. The repertoire holds some 38,000 clones, with approximately 84% as singletons. V was shortened by 2 bases and J by 5 bases, with 9 bases between the two germline ends. CDR3 size: 13 residues. Germline CDR1 is SGHDN and CDR2 is FVKESK. The rearrangement links TRBV14 to TRBJ1-2, with no clear D. This TCR was sampled from a man between 40 and 49 years old in good health. Input material: CD8+ T cells sorted from blood. CDR3 sequence reads: CASSQSNRYGYTF. The CDR3 bases are TGTGCCAGCAGCCAATCCAACAGATATGGCTACACCTTC.